This T cell receptor beta chain was found in a study of beta chain features in type 1 diabetes. Background on the study: Patient and healthy donor groups were alike in age, gender and cell yields.

General study findings and limits: PCR might favor shorter templates, equally in patients and controls.

Germline CDR1 and CDR2: KGHSH and LQKENI. The CDR3 has 11 amino acids. A note on this clone: Its cognate antigen is unknown. A read error may produce the germline difference seen at one junction end.

Sequenced material consisted of expressed TCRB transcripts (all of the isolated RNA was reverse transcribed). Naive, central memory and regulatory T cell samples produced a mean of roughly 3.5 million reads. Here immunoSEQ multiplex PCR was the method, and the copy in TCRdb shows in-frame clones only, minus some. The sample holds 400,000 to 450,000 clones, roughly 13% seen once. CD4+ naive, central memory, regulatory and stem cell-like memory cells were sorted via CD45RO/CCR7/CD25/CD127/CD95/CD27. This sequence joins TRBV18 and TRBJ2-5; D is undetermined. This clonotype originated in a young man in good health. Material: naive CD4+ T cells from blood. CDR3 loop: CTSQRRETQYF. CDR3 nucleotides: TGTACCAGCCAACGAAGGGAGACCCAGTACTTC.